This T cell receptor (beta chain) was recovered during a study of technical replicates of blood from a few donors (dated by TCRdb to about 2017). V loses 2 bases of germline sequence and J loses 2 bases, and the interval between the two ends is 7 bases. From cysteine to phenylalanine, the CDR3 is 13 amino acids long. Only the CDR3 DNA is retained, 39 bases long and in frame from the first base. Looking up the germline V gene yields CDR1 SGHVS and CDR2 FQNEAQ. A remark on this clone: Its cognate antigen has yet to be identified. It has no much larger one-base neighbor in the sample; base qualities were not kept.

The method behind the library was the immunoSEQ multiplex PCR assay. TCRdb stores this immuneACCESS table with in-frame sequences only. Part of the clones is absent; in the studies checked, under half of the shortfall reflects unresolved V genes, and no reason is known for the rest. A total of more than 65,000 clones appear in this sample, 96% of them only once. In total, the top ten clones hold around 0.4% of the sample. The sequenced sample was T cells isolated from PBMCs. The chain uses TRBV7-8 and TRBJ2-7; no D gene is confidently identified. This TCR derives from a human donor in good health. DNA sequence: TGTGCCAGCAGCTTATTAACTGCCTACGAGCAGTACTTC. It translates as CASSLLTAYEQYF.